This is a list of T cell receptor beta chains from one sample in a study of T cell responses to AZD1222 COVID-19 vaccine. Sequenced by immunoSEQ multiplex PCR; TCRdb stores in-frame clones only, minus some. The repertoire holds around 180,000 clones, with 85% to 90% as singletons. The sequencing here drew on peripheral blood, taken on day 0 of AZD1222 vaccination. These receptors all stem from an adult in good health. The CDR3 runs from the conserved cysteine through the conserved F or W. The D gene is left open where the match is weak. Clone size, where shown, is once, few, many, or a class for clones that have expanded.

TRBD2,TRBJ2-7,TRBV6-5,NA,CASSFSGGPGIYEQYF,TGTGCCAGCAGTTTTAGCGGGGGGCCTGGGATCTACGAGCAGTACTTC
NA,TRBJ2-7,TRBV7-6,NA,CASSLTTESYEQYF,TGTGCCAGCAGTTTAACGACAGAATCCTACGAGCAGTACTTC
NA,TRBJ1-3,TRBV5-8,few,CASSKADGGNTIYF,TGTGCCAGCAGCAAGGCAGATGGTGGAAACACCATATATTTT
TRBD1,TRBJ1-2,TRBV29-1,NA,CSVGGTGVGGYTF,TGCAGCGTTGGAGGGACAGGCGTCGGGGGCTACACCTTC
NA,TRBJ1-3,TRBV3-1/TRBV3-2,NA,CASSQRKGNTIYF,TGTGCCAGCAGCCAAAGAAAGGGAAACACCATATATTTT
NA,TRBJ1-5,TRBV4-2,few,CASSFGPSNQPQHF,TGTGCCAGCAGTTTCGGTCCTAGCAATCAGCCCCAGCATTTT
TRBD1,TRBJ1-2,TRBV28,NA,CASTLYPQGDYGYTF,TGTGCCAGCACCCTATACCCCCAGGGGGACTATGGCTACACCTTC
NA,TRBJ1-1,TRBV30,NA,CAWTKEGAFF,TGTGCCTGGACCAAGGAGGGAGCTTTCTTT
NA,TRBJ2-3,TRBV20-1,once,CSASEQGTDTQYF,TGCAGTGCTAGTGAACAGGGAACAGATACGCAGTATTTT
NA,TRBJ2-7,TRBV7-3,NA,CASSLGHRSSYEQYF,TGTGCCAGCAGCTTAGGACACCGGAGCTCCTACGAGCAGTACTTC
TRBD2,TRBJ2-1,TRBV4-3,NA,CASSQASGGYEQFF,TGCGCCAGCAGCCAGGCGAGCGGGGGCTATGAGCAGTTCTTC
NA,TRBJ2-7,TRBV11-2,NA,CASSLLRPGVSEQYF,TGTGCCAGCAGCTTACTAAGGCCGGGCGTCTCCGAGCAGTACTTC
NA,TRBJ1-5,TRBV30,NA,CAWSVRSYNQPQHF,TGTGCCTGGAGTGTACGAAGTTACAATCAGCCCCAGCATTTT
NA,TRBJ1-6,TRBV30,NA,CAWKLGGAGNSPLHF,TGTGCCTGGAAACTTGGGGGGGCGGGAAATTCACCCCTCCACTTT
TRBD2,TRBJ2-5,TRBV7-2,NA,CASSSSQTTSGGQETQYF,TGTGCCAGCAGCTCTAGCCAGACGACTAGCGGGGGCCAAGAGACCCAGTACTTC
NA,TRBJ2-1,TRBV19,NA,CASSTLGSPREQFF,TGTGCCAGTAGTACCCTCGGATCTCCCCGGGAGCAGTTCTTC
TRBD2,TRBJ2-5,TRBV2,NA,CASRGSGGQETQYF,TGTGCCAGCAGGGGTAGCGGGGGGCAAGAGACCCAGTACTTC
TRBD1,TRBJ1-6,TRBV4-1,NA,CASSPPGQGTSPLHF,TGCGCCAGCAGCCCACCGGGACAGGGCACTTCACCCCTCCACTTT
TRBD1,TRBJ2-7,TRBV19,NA,CASSMRETGISYEQYF,TGTGCCAGTAGTATGAGGGAGACAGGGATCAGCTACGAGCAGTACTTC
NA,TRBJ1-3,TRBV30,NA,CAWRANSLLSGNTIYF,TGTGCCTGGAGGGCAAACAGTCTACTCTCTGGAAACACCATATATTTT
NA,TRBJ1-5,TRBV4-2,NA,CASSQDGGEDDQPQHF,TGTGCCAGCAGCCAAGATGGGGGGGAAGACGATCAGCCCCAGCATTTT
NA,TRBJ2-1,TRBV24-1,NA,CATSGQSKYEQFF,TGTGCCACATCAGGACAGAGTAAGTATGAGCAGTTCTTC
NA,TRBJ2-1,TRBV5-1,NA,CASSRTGAGSEQFF,TGCGCCAGCAGCAGAACGGGGGCCGGGAGTGAGCAGTTCTTC
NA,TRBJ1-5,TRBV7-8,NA,CASSLSGSSGNQPQHF,TGTGCCAGCAGCTTAAGTGGGAGCAGTGGCAATCAGCCCCAGCATTTT
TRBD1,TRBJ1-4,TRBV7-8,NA,CASSQGQGQGNEKLFF,TGTGCCAGCAGCCAGGGGCAGGGACAGGGGAATGAAAAACTGTTTTTT
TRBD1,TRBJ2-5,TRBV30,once,CAWTGTGVRETQYF,TGTGCCTGGACCGGGACAGGGGTACGAGAGACCCAGTACTTC
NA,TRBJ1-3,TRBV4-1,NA,CASSQVRGSPGNTIYF,TGCGCCAGCAGCCAAGTGCGGGGTTCCCCTGGAAACACCATATATTTT
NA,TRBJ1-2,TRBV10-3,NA,CAISEGRGYTF,TGTGCCATCAGTGAGGGTAGGGGCTACACCTTC
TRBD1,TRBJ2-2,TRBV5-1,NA,CASSPGTGVTTGELFF,TGCGCCAGCAGCCCCGGGACAGGGGTAACGACCGGGGAGCTGTTTTTT
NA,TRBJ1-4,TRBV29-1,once,CSVAPGVNEKLFF,TGCAGCGTTGCGCCGGGGGTTAATGAAAAACTGTTTTTT
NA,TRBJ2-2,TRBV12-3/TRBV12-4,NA,CASSFQEDGELFF,TGTGCCAGCAGTTTTCAGGAGGACGGGGAGCTGTTTTTT
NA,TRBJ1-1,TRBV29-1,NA,CSVPLGPEAFF,TGCAGCGTTCCTTTGGGTCCTGAAGCTTTCTTT
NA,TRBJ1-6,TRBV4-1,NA,CASSQGTFFHF,TGCGCCAGCAGCCAGGGGACTTTTTTCCACTTT
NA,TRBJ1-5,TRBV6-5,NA,CASSYSAGNQPQHF,TGTGCCAGCAGTTACTCCGCGGGGAATCAGCCCCAGCATTTT
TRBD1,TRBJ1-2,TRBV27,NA,CASSLGGTGSNYGYTF,TGTGCCAGCAGCCTCGGTGGGACAGGGTCTAACTATGGCTACACCTTC
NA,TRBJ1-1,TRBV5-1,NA,CASSLDAANTEAFF,TGCGCCAGCAGCTTGGATGCAGCAAACACTGAAGCTTTCTTT
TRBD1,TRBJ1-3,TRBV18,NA,CASSPAGQGSGNTIYF,TGTGCCAGCTCACCAGCGGGACAGGGCTCTGGAAACACCATATATTTT
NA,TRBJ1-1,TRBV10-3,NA,CAIKPGGTVTEAFF,TGTGCCATCAAACCGGGAGGGACGGTCACTGAAGCTTTCTTT
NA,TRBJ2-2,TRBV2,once,CASSRLGGDVGELFF,TGTGCCAGCAGTCGGCTTGGAGGGGATGTCGGGGAGCTGTTTTTT
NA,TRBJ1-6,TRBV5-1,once,CASSLEVGGNSPLHF,TGCGCCAGCAGCTTGGAGGTCGGTGGGAATTCACCCCTCCACTTT
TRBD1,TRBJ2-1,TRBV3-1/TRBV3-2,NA,CASSQVLGTGAYNEQFF,TGTGCCAGCAGCCAAGTTTTAGGGACAGGGGCCTACAATGAGCAGTTCTTC
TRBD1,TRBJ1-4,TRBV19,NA,CASRTAGTGYEKLFF,TGTGCCAGTAGAACAGCCGGGACAGGCTATGAAAAACTGTTTTTT
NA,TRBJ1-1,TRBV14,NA,CASSQGLSYTEAFF,TGTGCCAGCAGCCAAGGTCTTTCGTACACTGAAGCTTTCTTT
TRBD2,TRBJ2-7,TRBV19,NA,CASSSGTSGTYEQYF,TGTGCCAGTAGTTCAGGGACTAGCGGAACCTACGAGCAGTACTTC
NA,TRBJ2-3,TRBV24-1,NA,CATSDGPDSTDTQYF,TGTGCCACCAGTGATGGCCCAGATAGCACAGATACGCAGTATTTT
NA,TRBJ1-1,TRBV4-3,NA,CASSQDLRDLEAFF,TGCGCCAGCAGCCAAGATTTGCGGGATCTTGAAGCTTTCTTT
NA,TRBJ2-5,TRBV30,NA,CAWSLTGQETQYF,TGTGCCTGGAGTCTCACTGGCCAAGAGACCCAGTACTTC
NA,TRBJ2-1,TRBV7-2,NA,CASRLGRVSRYNEQFF,TGTGCCAGCAGACTCGGGCGGGTTTCGCGGTACAATGAGCAGTTCTTC
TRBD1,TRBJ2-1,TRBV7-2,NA,CASSLAGQASYNEQFF,TGTGCCAGCAGCTTAGCTGGACAGGCTTCCTACAATGAGCAGTTCTTC
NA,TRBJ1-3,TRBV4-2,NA,CASSKTAGSSGNTIYF,TGTGCCAGCTCCAAAACGGCAGGGAGCTCTGGAAACACCATATATTTT
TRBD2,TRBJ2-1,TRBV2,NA,CASSAVGIGSFPAGGYNEQFF,TGTGCCAGCAGTGCAGTAGGTATCGGATCCTTTCCAGCGGGGGGCTACAATGAGCAGTTCTTC
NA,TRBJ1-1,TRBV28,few,CASSSAATDNTEAFF,TGTGCCAGCAGTTCCGCCGCAACAGACAACACTGAAGCTTTCTTT
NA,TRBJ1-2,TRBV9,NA,CASSVAGGRDGYTF,TGTGCCAGCAGCGTAGCCGGGGGAAGGGATGGCTACACCTTC
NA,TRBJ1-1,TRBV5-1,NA,CASSSFSPGETAEAFF,TGCGCCAGCAGCTCCTTTAGCCCGGGGGAAACTGCTGAAGCTTTCTTT
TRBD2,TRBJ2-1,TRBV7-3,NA,CASSAGDQQFF,TGTGCCAGCAGCGCGGGGGACCAGCAGTTCTTC